What follows is one T cell receptor (beta chain) and its context. What it binds is not known. Trimming took 3 bases from V and 5 from J, leaving 16 bases between them. Germline CDR1 reads KGHSH; CDR2 reads LQKENI. This CDR3 comprises 15 residues. Each CDR3 protein gets one entry after TCRdb re-called the RT-PCR reads with MiXCR. The sample yields some 640,000 distinct CDR3 sequences, roughly 14% seen once. These data belong to a study of response to subunit inactivated influenza vaccine. Overall study findings and caveats: Few additional T cells are recruited per seasonal influenza vaccination, authors suggested.

The V and J genes are TRBV18 and TRBJ2-5, with D perhaps being TRBD1 or TRBD2 (5 bases each). Here the sequenced sample was PBMCs from blood, taken about 14 days before vaccination. The TCR was taken from a man aged 45-60 years who received an inactivated influenza vaccine. In DNA, the CDR3 is TGTGCCAGCTCACCGGGTTTGTGGGGGAGCGAGACCCAGTACTTC. Its translation is CASSPGLWGSETQYF.